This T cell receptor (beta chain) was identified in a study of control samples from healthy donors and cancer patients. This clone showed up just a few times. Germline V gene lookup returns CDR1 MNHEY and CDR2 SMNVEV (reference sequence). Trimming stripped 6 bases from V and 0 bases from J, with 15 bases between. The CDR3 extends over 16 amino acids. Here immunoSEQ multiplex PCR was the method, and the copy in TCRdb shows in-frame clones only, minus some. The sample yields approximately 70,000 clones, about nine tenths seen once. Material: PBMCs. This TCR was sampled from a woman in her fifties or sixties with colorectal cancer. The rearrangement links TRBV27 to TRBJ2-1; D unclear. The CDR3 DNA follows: TGTGCCAGCAGCAAGGGATTTATGAGCTCCTACAATGAGCAGTTCTTC. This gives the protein CASSKGFMSSYNEQFF.